The 19 T cell receptor beta chains in this list originate from one sample, sequenced in a study of technical replicates of blood from a handful of donors. Produced via immunoSEQ multiplex PCR; TCRdb's table is partial and in-frame only. The table lists tens of thousands of clones, approximately 97% of them singletons, with about 0.3% in the top ten. The sequenced sample consisted of T cells isolated from PBMCs. The receptors here all came from a human donor in good health.

V gene TRBV5-1 combines with J gene TRBJ2-5; 7 bases map to TRBD1. This CDR3 is 13 amino acids long. V lost 6 bases, J lost 2 bases, and 4 bases stayed unmatched. Germline CDR1 and CDR2: SGHRS and YFSETQ. This CDR3 is CASKPGQQETQYF. The CDR3 DNA follows: TGCGCCAGCAAACCGGGACAGCAAGAGACCCAGTACTTC.

Only one count was recorded for this clone. The chain joins TRBV14 to TRBJ1-2; weak D call: TRBD1 (5 bases). The CDR3 contains 14 residues. The germline V and J ends were trimmed by 4 bases and 8 bases, with 17 bases remaining between them. Germline V gene data show CDR1 as SGHDN and CDR2 as FVKESK. DNA for the CDR3: TGTGCCAGCAGCCGACCGGGACTGCCCCTGGGCTACACCTTC. It is translated as CASSRPGLPLGYTF.

This clone came up once. CDR3 sequence (DNA): TGTGCCAGCGATAACTATAATGGCTACACCTTC. It specifies CASDNYNGYTF. This sequence joins TRBV19 and TRBJ1-2; D gene uncertain. Trimming removed 9 bases from V and 6 bases from J, with 11 bases in between. The germline V gene encodes CDR1 LNHDA and CDR2 SQIVND (reference sequence). This CDR3 region has 11 residues.

This clone has only one observation. Other DNA sequences in this specimen translate into the identical CDR3. The chain uses TRBV4-1 and TRBJ1-1; 7 nucleotides line up with TRBD1. CDR3 length: 13 amino acids. After removal of 6 bases from V and 1 base from J, the junction contained 2 bases not matched to a gene. The germline gives CDR1 MGHRA, CDR2 YSYEKL. The CDR3 DNA reads TGCGCCAGCAGGAGGACAGGGAACACTGAAGCTTTCTTT. Protein: CASRRTGNTEAFF.

This clone was seen only once. V gene TRBV7-9 combines with J gene TRBJ2-7; maybe TRBD2 (5 bases). V was trimmed by 2 bases and J by 2 bases, leaving 19 bases between them. Per the germline V gene, CDR1 is SEHNR and CDR2 is FQNEAQ (reference sequence). The CDR3 is made up of 17 amino acids. Written as DNA, the CDR3 is TGTGCCAGCAGCTTAACCCGGGCTCCGGGATACACCTACGAGCAGTACTTC. This encodes CASSLTRAPGYTYEQYF.

The chain combines TRBV6-5 with TRBJ1-5, with 8 positions matching TRBD1. The CDR3 runs to 15 residues. Germline V lookup: CDR1 MNHEY, CDR2 SVGAGI. With V trimmed by 5 bases and J by 5 bases, 8 bases remained unmatched. The CDR3 sequence: CASSRRLTGDQPQHF. The DNA of the CDR3 is TGTGCCAGCAGTCGGAGACTGACAGGGGATCAGCCCCAGCATTTT.

This chain uses TRBV11-2 with TRBJ2-1; TRBD2 aligns across 16 bases. The germline V gene encodes CDR1 SGHAT and CDR2 FQNNGV. The CDR3 is made up of 17 amino acids. V dropped 4 bases and J dropped 7; count of bases not matched to a gene: 7. This CDR3 is CASSWGLAGGPWNEQFF. Here the CDR3 DNA reads TGTGCCAGCAGCTGGGGACTAGCGGGAGGGCCTTGGAATGAGCAGTTCTTC.

This chain connects TRBV18 to TRBJ1-4, with TRBD1 matching 9 bases. Germline loops: CDR1 KGHSH, CDR2 LQKENI. The CDR3 sequence is 18 residues long. V lost 2 bases and J lost 0; bases outside the gene matches: 7. The CDR3 DNA sequence: TGTGCCAGCTCACCAAGGACAGGGGCTCATGCAACTAATGAAAAACTGTTTTTT. This encodes CASSPRTGAHATNEKLFF.

V usage is TRBV19 and J usage is TRBJ2-5; TRBD1 aligns across 7 bases. The CDR3 extends over 15 amino acids. CDR1 is LNHDA, CDR2 SQIVND, per germline (reference sequence). V lost 8 bases to trimming and J lost 5 bases; unmatched junction nucleotides: 14. The CDR3 loop reads CASGARDSPWETQYF. Written as DNA, the CDR3 is TGTGCCAGTGGTGCCCGGGACAGTCCGTGGGAGACCCAGTACTTC.

The gene calls are TRBV6-5 and TRBJ2-7, with TRBD2 matching 7 bases. Germline CDR1 reads MNHEY; CDR2 reads SVGAGI. The length of the CDR3 is 12 residues. The ends lost 4 bases at V and 7 bases at J; junction bases unmatched: 4. This CDR3 reads CASSSRGGEQYF. CDR3 DNA: TGTGCCAGCAGTTCCCGGGGAGGGGAGCAGTACTTC.

This sequence joins TRBV4-2 and TRBJ2-7, with 8 bases aligning to TRBD1. Per the germline V gene, CDR1 is LGHNA and CDR2 is YNFKEQ. The CDR3 loop spans 17 amino acids. With V trimmed by 0 bases and J by 4 bases, 11 bases remained unmatched. The CDR3 bases are TGTGCCAGCAGCCAAGATCTTGGCGGGACAGGACTATACGAGCAGTACTTC. Amino acids: CASSQDLGGTGLYEQYF.

This clone was found a few times. V gene TRBV7-3 combines with J gene TRBJ2-2; perhaps TRBD2 as D (5 bases). Per the germline V gene, CDR1 is SGHTA and CDR2 is FQGTGA. This CDR3 has 14 residues. The ends were cut back, 5 bases at V and 2 bases at J, with 9 bases in the middle. The CDR3 DNA reads as TGTGCCAGCAGCCCCGGACTTAACACCGGGGAGCTGTTTTTT. Amino acids: CASSPGLNTGELFF.

This clone was observed once. This chain uses TRBV15 with TRBJ2-7, with a tentative D call TRBD2 (6 bases). Germline CDR1 and CDR2: LNHNV and YYDKDF (reference sequence). The CDR3 extends over 12 amino acids. Trimming took 5 bases from V and 11 from J, leaving 16 bases between them. The CDR3 coding sequence is TGTGCCACCAGCGGGGAGGCGTGGGCTAAGTACTTC. It is translated as CATSGEAWAKYF.

The chain combines TRBV10-3 with TRBJ2-5, with D uncertain. The CDR3 covers 13 residues. Germline-derived CDR1 and CDR2 are ENHRY and SYGVKD. V gave up 0 bases and J gave up 4 bases, with 6 bases separating them. CDR3 in amino acids: CAISESSVETQYF. The CDR3, as DNA: TGTGCCATCAGTGAGTCATCGGTAGAGACCCAGTACTTC.

The CDR3 bases are TGTGCCAGCAGCCAAGAAGGGGCAGGGTGGCCACCAGATACGCAGTATTTT. Its protein is CASSQEGAGWPPDTQYF. The V gene is TRBV14, the J gene TRBJ2-3, with a weak D call TRBD1 (5 bases). Looked up from germline, CDR1 is SGHDN and CDR2 is FVKESK. V was trimmed by 0 bases and J by 4 bases, leaving 17 bases between them. This CDR3 comprises 17 residues.

There are a few counts of this clone. The V and J genes are TRBV19 and TRBJ2-1; TRBD2 matches at 7 bases. Germline lookup yields CDR1 LNHDA and CDR2 SQIVND (reference sequence). There are 12 residues in the CDR3. J lost 10 bases, V lost 10 bases, and 10 bases had no gene match. In nucleotides, the CDR3 is TGTGCCACTGGCAGCGGGATGAGGGAGCAGTTCTTC. It translates to CATGSGMREQFF.

DNA of the CDR3: TGTGCCAGCAGGAGCGGGAGAGGCACAGATACGCAGTATTTT. As protein: CASRSGRGTDTQYF. V gene TRBV6-5 combines with J gene TRBJ2-3; the match to TRBD2 covers 8 bases. Trimming took 6 bases from V and 1 from J; bases not matched to a gene: 3. Per the germline V gene, CDR1 is MNHEY and CDR2 is SVGAGI. The CDR3 extends over 14 amino acids.

This chain links TRBV27 with TRBJ2-2; 8 bases agree with TRBD1. Losses at the gene ends were 6 bases for V and 7 bases for J; bases not matched to a gene: 4. CDR3 size: 13 residues. The germline V gene encodes CDR1 MNHEY and CDR2 SMNVEV (reference sequence). The CDR3 protein is CASRRTGFGELFF. The CDR3 DNA sequence: TGTGCCAGCAGAAGGACAGGGTTCGGGGAGCTGTTTTTT.

This clone was detected once. This chain uses TRBV11-3 with TRBJ1-1; 8 nucleotides line up with TRBD1. The germline V gene has CDR1 SGHNT and CDR2 YENEEA. There are 12 residues in the CDR3. V shed 5 bases, J shed 7 bases, and the junction held 3 bases outside the gene matches. CDR3: CASSPGTGEAFF. In nucleotides, the CDR3 is TGTGCCAGCAGCCCAGGGACAGGTGAAGCTTTCTTT. Drawing the rest from reference TRBV11-3 and TRBJ1-1, the complete variable domain is EAGVVQSPRYKIIEKKQPVAFWCNPISGHNTLYWYLQNLGQGPELLIRYENEEAVDDSQLPKDRFSAERLKGVDSTLKIQPAELGDSAVYLCASSPGTGEAFFGQGTRLTVV.